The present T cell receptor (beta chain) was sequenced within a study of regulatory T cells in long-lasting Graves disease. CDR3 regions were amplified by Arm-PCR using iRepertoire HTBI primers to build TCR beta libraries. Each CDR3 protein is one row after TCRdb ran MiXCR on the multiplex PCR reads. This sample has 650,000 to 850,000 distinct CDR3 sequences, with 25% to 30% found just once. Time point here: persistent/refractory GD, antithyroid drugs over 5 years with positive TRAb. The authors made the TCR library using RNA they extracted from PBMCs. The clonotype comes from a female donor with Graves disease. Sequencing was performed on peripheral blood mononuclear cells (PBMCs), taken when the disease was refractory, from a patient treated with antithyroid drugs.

The CDR3 reads CSARRGGGSETQYF. DNA for the CDR3: TGCAGTGCTAGAAGGGGGGGAGGTTCGGAGACCCAGTACTTC. This chain uses TRBV20-1 with TRBJ2-5, with D maybe TRBD2 (7 bases). Trimming left V 2 bases short and J 5 bases short, with 15 bases between. CDR1 and CDR2 (germline): DFQATT, SNEGSKA (reference sequence). The CDR3 extends over 14 amino acids.